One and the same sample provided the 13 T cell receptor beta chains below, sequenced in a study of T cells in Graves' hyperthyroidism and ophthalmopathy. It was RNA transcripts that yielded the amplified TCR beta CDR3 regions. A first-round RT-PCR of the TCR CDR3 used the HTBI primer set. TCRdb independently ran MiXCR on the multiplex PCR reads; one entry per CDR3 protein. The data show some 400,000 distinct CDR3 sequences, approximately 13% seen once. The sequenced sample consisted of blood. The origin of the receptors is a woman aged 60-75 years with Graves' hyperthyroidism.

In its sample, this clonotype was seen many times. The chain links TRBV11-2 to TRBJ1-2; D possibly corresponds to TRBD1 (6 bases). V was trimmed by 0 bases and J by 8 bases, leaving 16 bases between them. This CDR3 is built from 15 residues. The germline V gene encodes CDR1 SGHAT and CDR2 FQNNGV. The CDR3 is CASSLDLGGASGYTF. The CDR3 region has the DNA TGTGCCAGCAGCTTAGATCTCGGGGGGGCAAGCGGCTACACCTTC.

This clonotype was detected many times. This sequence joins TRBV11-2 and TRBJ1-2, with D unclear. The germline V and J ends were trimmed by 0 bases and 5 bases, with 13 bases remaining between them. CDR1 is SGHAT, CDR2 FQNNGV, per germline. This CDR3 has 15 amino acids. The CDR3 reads CASSLDVLGKYGYTF. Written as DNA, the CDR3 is TGTGCCAGCAGCTTAGACGTTCTGGGCAAATATGGCTACACCTTC.

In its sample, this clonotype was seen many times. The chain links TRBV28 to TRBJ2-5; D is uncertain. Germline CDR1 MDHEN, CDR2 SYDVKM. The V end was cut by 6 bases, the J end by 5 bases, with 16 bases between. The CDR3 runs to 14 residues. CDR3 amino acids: CASSPVVGGETQYF. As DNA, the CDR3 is TGTGCCAGCAGCCCGGTCGTGGGTGGGGAGACCCAGTACTTC.

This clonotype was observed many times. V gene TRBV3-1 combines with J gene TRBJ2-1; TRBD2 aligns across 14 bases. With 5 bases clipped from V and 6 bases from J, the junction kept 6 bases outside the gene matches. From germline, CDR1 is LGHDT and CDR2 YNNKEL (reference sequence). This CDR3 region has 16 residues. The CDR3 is CASSWGLAGVFNEQFF. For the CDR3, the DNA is TGTGCCAGCAGCTGGGGACTAGCGGGAGTATTCAATGAGCAGTTCTTC.

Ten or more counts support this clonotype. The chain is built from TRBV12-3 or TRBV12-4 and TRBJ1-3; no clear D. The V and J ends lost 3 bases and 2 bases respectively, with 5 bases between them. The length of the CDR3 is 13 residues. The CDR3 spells CASSFYTGNTIYF. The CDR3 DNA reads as TGTGCCAGCAGTTTTTACACTGGAAACACCATATATTTT.

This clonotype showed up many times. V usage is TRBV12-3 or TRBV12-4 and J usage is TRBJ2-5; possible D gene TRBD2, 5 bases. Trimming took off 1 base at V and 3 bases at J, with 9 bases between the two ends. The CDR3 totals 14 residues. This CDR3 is CASSLGRRKETQYF. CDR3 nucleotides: TGTGCCAGCAGTTTAGGACGGAGGAAAGAGACCCAGTACTTC.

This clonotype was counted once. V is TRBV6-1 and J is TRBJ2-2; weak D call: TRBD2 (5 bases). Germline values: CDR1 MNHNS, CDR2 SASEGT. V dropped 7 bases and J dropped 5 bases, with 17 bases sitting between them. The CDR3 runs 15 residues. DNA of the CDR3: TGTGCCAGCATCGGTAATAGCGCACATACCGGGGAGCTGTTTTTT. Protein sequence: CASIGNSAHTGELFF.

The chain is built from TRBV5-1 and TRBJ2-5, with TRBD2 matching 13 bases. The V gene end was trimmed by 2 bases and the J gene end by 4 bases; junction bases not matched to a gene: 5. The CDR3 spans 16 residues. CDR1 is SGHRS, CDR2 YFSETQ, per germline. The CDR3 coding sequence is TGCGCCAGCAGCTTACTGACTAGCGGGAGGACAGAGACCCAGTACTTC. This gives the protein CASSLLTSGRTETQYF.

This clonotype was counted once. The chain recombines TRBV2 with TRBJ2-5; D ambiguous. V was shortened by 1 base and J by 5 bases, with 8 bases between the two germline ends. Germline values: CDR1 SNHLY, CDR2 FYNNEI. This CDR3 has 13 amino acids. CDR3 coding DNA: TGTGCCAGCAGTGAAGGCTATTCCGAGACCCAGTACTTC. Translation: CASSEGYSETQYF. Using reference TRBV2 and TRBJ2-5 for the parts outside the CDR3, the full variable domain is EPEVTQTPSHQVTQMGQEVILRCVPISNHLYFYWYRQILGQKVEFLVSFYNNEISEKSEIFDDQFSVERPDGSNFTLKIRSTKLEDSAMYFCASSEGYSETQYFGPGTRLLVL.

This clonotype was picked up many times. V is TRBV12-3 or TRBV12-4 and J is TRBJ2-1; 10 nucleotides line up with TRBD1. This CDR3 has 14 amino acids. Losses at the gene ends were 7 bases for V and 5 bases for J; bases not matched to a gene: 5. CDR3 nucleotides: TGTGCCAGCAACCTCGGGACAGGGGACAATGAGCAGTTCTTC. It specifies CASNLGTGDNEQFF.

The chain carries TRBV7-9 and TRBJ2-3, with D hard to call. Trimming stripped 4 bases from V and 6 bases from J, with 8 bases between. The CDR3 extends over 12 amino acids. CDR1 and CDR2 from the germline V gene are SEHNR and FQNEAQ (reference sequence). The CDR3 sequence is CASSSSQDTQYF. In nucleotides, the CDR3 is TGTGCCAGCAGCTCCAGCCAGGATACGCAGTATTTT.

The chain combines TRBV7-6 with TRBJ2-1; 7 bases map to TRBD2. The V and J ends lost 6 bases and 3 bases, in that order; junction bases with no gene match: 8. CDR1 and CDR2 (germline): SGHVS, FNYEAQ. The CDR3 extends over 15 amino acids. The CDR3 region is CASSPVAGVYNEQFF. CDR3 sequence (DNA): TGTGCCAGCAGTCCTGTCGCGGGGGTCTACAATGAGCAGTTCTTC.

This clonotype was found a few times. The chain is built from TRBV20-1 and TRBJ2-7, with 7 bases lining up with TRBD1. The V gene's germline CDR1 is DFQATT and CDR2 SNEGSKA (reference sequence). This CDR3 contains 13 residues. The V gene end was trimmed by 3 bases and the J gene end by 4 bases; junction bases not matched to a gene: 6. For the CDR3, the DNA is TGCAGTGCTAGGGGGACAGACCTATACGAGCAGTACTTC. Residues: CSARGTDLYEQYF.